The sequence of this TCR beta chain was determined in a study of long-term antiretroviral therapy in people with HIV. Study-level information: Of all samples, the earliest predate the 2015 immediate-ART recommendation by about a decade. Notes on the study in general: Among HIV repertoires, CDR3 length ranges were narrower than those of controls. Dominance of pre-ART expanded clones persisted, fluctuating and often declining after ART.

The CDR3 is made up of 14 amino acids. V shed 6 bases, J shed 3 bases, and the junction held 3 bases outside the gene matches. In germline, CDR1 is LNHDA, CDR2 SQIVND (reference sequence). Each participant with HIV received care in the United States. For this clone: What it recognizes is unknown.

With survey level as its setting, the immunoSEQ assay was v3.0. Clones were read by immunoSEQ multiplex PCR, and TCRdb kept only the in-frame ones, dropping some. The sample lists about 25,000 clones, 80% to 90% occurring once. The starting material was unsorted PBMCs, obtained 1.2 years after starting antiretroviral therapy. The origin of this receptor is a man over 45 with HIV. The chain uses TRBV19 and TRBJ2-7, with 12 positions matching TRBD1. This CDR3 is CASSGTGGIYEQYF. The DNA for the CDR3 is TGTGCCAGTAGCGGGACAGGGGGCATCTACGAGCAGTACTTC.